A selection of T cell receptor beta chains follows, all from one sample in a study of cytomegalovirus exposure and HLA in healthy donors. The protocol was immunoSEQ multiplex PCR, while the TCRdb copy is restricted to in-frame clones and leaves out a portion. The sample includes about 200,000 clones, 65% to 90% of them seen just once. The sequenced sample was PBMCs. These receptors originate from a girl between 10 and 17 years old in good health and CMV-seronegative. CDR3s include the opening cysteine and the closing phenylalanine or tryptophan. The D gene is left open where the match is weak. Rows give clone size only sometimes, using once, few, many, or a class for an expanded clone.

abundance: NA; v_gene: TRBV28; d_gene: TRBD1; j_gene: TRBJ1-2; CDR3aa: CAILGQDYGYTF; CDR3nt: TGTGCCATCCTAGGACAGGACTATGGCTACACCTTC
abundance: NA; v_gene: TRBV5-4; d_gene: TRBD2; j_gene: TRBJ2-3; CDR3aa: CASSLTGGAAGTDTQYF; CDR3nt: TGTGCCAGCAGCTTAACCGGGGGGGCCGCGGGCACAGATACGCAGTATTTT
abundance: NA; v_gene: TRBV7-7; d_gene: NA; j_gene: TRBJ1-2; CDR3aa: CASSLGQDYGYTF; CDR3nt: TGTGCCAGCAGCTTGGGCCAGGACTATGGCTACACCTTC
abundance: NA; v_gene: TRBV15; d_gene: NA; j_gene: TRBJ1-1; CDR3aa: CATSREQTGVHTEAFF; CDR3nt: TGTGCCACCAGCAGAGAACAAACAGGAGTGCACACTGAAGCTTTCTTT
abundance: NA; v_gene: TRBV14; d_gene: NA; j_gene: TRBJ1-5; CDR3aa: CASSPGGCRDLAHSNQPQHF; CDR3nt: TGTGCCAGCAGCCCGGGGGGATGCAGGGATCTCGCTCATAGCAATCAGCCCCAGCATTTT
abundance: NA; v_gene: TRBV10-1; d_gene: NA; j_gene: TRBJ2-7; CDR3aa: CAGRQESSYEQYF; CDR3nt: TGCGCCGGACGACAGGAAAGCTCCTACGAGCAGTACTTC
abundance: NA; v_gene: TRBV5-1; d_gene: TRBD1; j_gene: TRBJ1-2; CDR3aa: CASSNGPGQGADYGYTF; CDR3nt: TGCGCCAGCAGCAACGGCCCGGGACAGGGGGCGGACTATGGCTACACCTTC
abundance: NA; v_gene: TRBV5-1; d_gene: TRBD1; j_gene: TRBJ1-1; CDR3aa: CASSILTGMNTEAFF; CDR3nt: TGCGCCAGCAGCATACTGACAGGGATGAACACTGAAGCTTTCTTT
abundance: NA; v_gene: TRBV9; d_gene: TRBD2; j_gene: TRBJ2-2; CDR3aa: CASSVAPTSTTTGELFF; CDR3nt: TGTGCCAGCAGCGTAGCCCCGACTAGCACTACCACCGGGGAGCTGTTTTTT
abundance: NA; v_gene: TRBV7-9; d_gene: NA; j_gene: TRBJ2-7; CDR3aa: CSSSDAFGRGSNEQYF; CDR3nt: TGTTCCAGCAGCGACGCCTTCGGTAGGGGTTCCAACGAGCAGTACTTC
abundance: NA; v_gene: TRBV5-6; d_gene: TRBD1; j_gene: TRBJ2-5; CDR3aa: CASSLNPDRGEQYF; CDR3nt: TGTGCCAGCAGCTTGAACCCGGACAGGGGAGAGCAGTACTTC
abundance: NA; v_gene: TRBV27; d_gene: NA; j_gene: TRBJ2-2; CDR3aa: CASSSLEDGDTGELFF; CDR3nt: TGTGCCAGCAGCTCCCTGGAGGACGGAGACACCGGGGAGCTGTTTTTT
abundance: NA; v_gene: TRBV18; d_gene: TRBD2; j_gene: TRBJ2-3; CDR3aa: CASSRTSGNTDTQYF; CDR3nt: TGTGCCAGCTCCAGGACTAGCGGCAACACAGATACGCAGTATTTT
abundance: NA; v_gene: TRBV4-2; d_gene: NA; j_gene: TRBJ1-3; CDR3aa: CASSQESNSGNTIYF; CDR3nt: TGTGCCAGCAGCCAAGAAAGCAATTCTGGAAACACCATATATTTT
abundance: NA; v_gene: TRBV7-2; d_gene: NA; j_gene: TRBJ2-2; CDR3aa: CASSLSRAGIPGELFF; CDR3nt: TGTGCCAGCAGCTTATCCCGTGCCGGGATCCCCGGGGAGCTGTTTTTT
abundance: NA; v_gene: TRBV18; d_gene: TRBD1; j_gene: TRBJ2-3; CDR3aa: CASSPLDRVDTQYF; CDR3nt: TGTGCCAGCTCACCTCTCGACAGGGTAGATACGCAGTATTTT
abundance: once; v_gene: TRBV9; d_gene: NA; j_gene: TRBJ2-5; CDR3aa: CASNRGVQETQYF; CDR3nt: TGTGCCAGCAACCGGGGAGTCCAAGAGACCCAGTACTTC
abundance: NA; v_gene: TRBV28; d_gene: NA; j_gene: TRBJ1-1; CDR3aa: CASGPLGITEAFF; CDR3nt: TGTGCCAGCGGCCCACTAGGGATCACTGAAGCTTTCTTT
abundance: once; v_gene: TRBV19; d_gene: NA; j_gene: TRBJ2-1; CDR3aa: CASSRTASSYNEQFF; CDR3nt: TGTGCCAGTAGTCGGACAGCCAGCTCCTACAATGAGCAGTTCTTC
abundance: NA; v_gene: TRBV6-5; d_gene: TRBD2; j_gene: TRBJ2-1; CDR3aa: CASSSGLAGGNNEQFF; CDR3nt: TGTGCCAGCAGTTCGGGACTAGCGGGGGGGAACAATGAGCAGTTCTTC
abundance: NA; v_gene: TRBV6-1; d_gene: NA; j_gene: TRBJ1-1; CDR3aa: CASNRGANTEAFF; CDR3nt: TGTGCCAGCAATCGGGGGGCGAACACTGAAGCTTTCTTT
abundance: NA; v_gene: TRBV13; d_gene: TRBD1; j_gene: TRBJ2-2; CDR3aa: CASSPQTGGLVGELFF; CDR3nt: TGTGCCAGCAGCCCGCAGACAGGGGGGCTTGTCGGGGAGCTGTTTTTT
abundance: NA; v_gene: TRBV18; d_gene: TRBD1; j_gene: TRBJ2-7; CDR3aa: CASSPRDRETSYEQYF; CDR3nt: TGTGCCAGCTCACCACGGGACAGGGAAACCTCCTACGAGCAGTACTTC
abundance: NA; v_gene: TRBV7-2; d_gene: TRBD1; j_gene: TRBJ2-7; CDR3aa: CASSLGDRPYEQYF; CDR3nt: TGTGCCAGCAGCTTAGGGGACAGGCCCTACGAGCAGTACTTC
abundance: few; v_gene: TRBV19; d_gene: TRBD1; j_gene: TRBJ1-3; CDR3aa: CASSVRGQRSSGNTIYF; CDR3nt: TGTGCCAGTAGCGTCCGGGGACAGAGGAGCTCTGGAAACACCATATATTTT
abundance: NA; v_gene: TRBV6-6; d_gene: NA; j_gene: TRBJ1-1; CDR3aa: CASSYLGVNTEAFF; CDR3nt: TGTGCCAGCAGTTACTTAGGGGTAAACACTGAAGCTTTCTTT
abundance: NA; v_gene: TRBV4-1; d_gene: TRBD1; j_gene: TRBJ1-1; CDR3aa: CASSQAGTINHRGWNTEAFF; CDR3nt: TGCGCCAGCAGCCAAGCAGGGACGATCAATCACAGGGGTTGGAACACTGAAGCTTTCTTT
abundance: NA; v_gene: TRBV2; d_gene: NA; j_gene: TRBJ1-6; CDR3aa: CASINGIGEWSPLHF; CDR3nt: TGTGCCAGCATCAACGGCATCGGGGAGTGGTCACCCCTCCACTTT
abundance: NA; v_gene: TRBV27; d_gene: NA; j_gene: TRBJ2-1; CDR3aa: CASSKWVQGNNEQFF; CDR3nt: TGTGCCAGCAGCAAATGGGTACAGGGCAACAATGAGCAGTTCTTC
abundance: once; v_gene: TRBV7-6; d_gene: TRBD2; j_gene: TRBJ2-7; CDR3aa: CASSLVAGKWGSYEQYF; CDR3nt: TGTGCCAGCAGCTTAGTAGCGGGAAAATGGGGCTCCTACGAGCAGTACTTC
abundance: NA; v_gene: TRBV7-9; d_gene: NA; j_gene: TRBJ1-2; CDR3aa: CASSPHHLDRPRGDTF; CDR3nt: TGTGCCAGCAGCCCACATCACCTGGACCGTCCCCGGGGTGACACCTTC
abundance: NA; v_gene: TRBV7-9; d_gene: TRBD1; j_gene: TRBJ1-1; CDR3aa: CASSPTGTGGSNTEAFF; CDR3nt: TGTGCCAGCAGCCCCACCGGGACAGGGGGCTCGAACACTGAAGCTTTCTTT
abundance: NA; v_gene: TRBV7-2; d_gene: NA; j_gene: TRBJ2-5; CDR3aa: CASSSSGTLYQETQYF; CDR3nt: TGTGCCAGCAGCTCATCCGGGACTCTGTACCAAGAGACCCAGTACTTC
abundance: once; v_gene: TRBV28; d_gene: TRBD1; j_gene: TRBJ1-2; CDR3aa: CASSLGLTGGYGYTF; CDR3nt: TGTGCCAGCAGTTTAGGGCTCACAGGGGGCTATGGCTACACCTTC
abundance: NA; v_gene: TRBV5-1; d_gene: NA; j_gene: TRBJ1-5; CDR3aa: CASRPHPGNQPQHF; CDR3nt: TGCGCCAGCAGGCCGCACCCGGGAAATCAGCCCCAGCATTTT
abundance: NA; v_gene: TRBV9; d_gene: NA; j_gene: TRBJ1-6; CDR3aa: CASSESGQRNSPLHF; CDR3nt: TGTGCCAGCAGCGAGTCGGGACAACGTAATTCACCCCTCCACTTT
abundance: NA; v_gene: TRBV2; d_gene: TRBD1; j_gene: TRBJ2-3; CDR3aa: CASNRGRGPSTDTQYF; CDR3nt: TGTGCCAGCAACAGGGGACGGGGTCCTAGCACAGATACGCAGTATTTT
abundance: NA; v_gene: TRBV7-9; d_gene: TRBD1; j_gene: TRBJ1-2; CDR3aa: CASSLRTGYGYTF; CDR3nt: TGTGCCAGCAGCTTAAGGACAGGATATGGCTACACCTTC
abundance: NA; v_gene: TRBV28; d_gene: TRBD2; j_gene: TRBJ2-7; CDR3aa: CASSLWQGTSGRGEQYF; CDR3nt: TGTGCCAGCAGTTTATGGCAGGGGACTAGCGGGAGGGGGGAGCAGTACTTC
abundance: NA; v_gene: TRBV10-2; d_gene: NA; j_gene: TRBJ2-3; CDR3aa: CASRAEAGQSDLDTQYF; CDR3nt: TGCGCCAGCAGAGCCGAGGCGGGGCAGTCCGACCTCGATACGCAGTATTTT
abundance: NA; v_gene: TRBV5-1; d_gene: TRBD1; j_gene: TRBJ1-2; CDR3aa: CASSAGQGAPYGYTF; CDR3nt: TGCGCCAGCAGCGCGGGACAGGGGGCCCCTTATGGCTACACCTTC